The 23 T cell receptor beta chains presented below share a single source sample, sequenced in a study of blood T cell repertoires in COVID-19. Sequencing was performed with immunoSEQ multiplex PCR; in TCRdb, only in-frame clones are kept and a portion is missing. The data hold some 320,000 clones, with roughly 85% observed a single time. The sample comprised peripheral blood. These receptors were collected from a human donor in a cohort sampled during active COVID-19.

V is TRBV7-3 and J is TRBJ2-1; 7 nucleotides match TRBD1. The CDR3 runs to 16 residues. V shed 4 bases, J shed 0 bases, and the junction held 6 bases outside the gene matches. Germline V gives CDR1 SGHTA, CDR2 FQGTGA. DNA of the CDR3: TGTGCCAGCAGCTCCGGGACAGCCCACTCCTACAATGAGCAGTTCTTC. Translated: CASSSGTAHSYNEQFF.

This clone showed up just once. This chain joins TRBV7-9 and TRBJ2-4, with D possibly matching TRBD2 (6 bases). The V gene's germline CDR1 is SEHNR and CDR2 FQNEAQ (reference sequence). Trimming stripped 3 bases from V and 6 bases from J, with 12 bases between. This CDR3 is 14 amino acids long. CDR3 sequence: CASSFGGTVNIQYF. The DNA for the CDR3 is TGTGCCAGCAGCTTTGGAGGGACGGTAAACATTCAGTACTTC.

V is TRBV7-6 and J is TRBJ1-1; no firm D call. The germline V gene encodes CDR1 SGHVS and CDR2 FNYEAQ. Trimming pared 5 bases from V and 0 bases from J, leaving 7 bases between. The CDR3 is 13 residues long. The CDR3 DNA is TGTGCCAGCAGCACAACCATGAACACTGAAGCTTTCTTT. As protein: CASSTTMNTEAFF.

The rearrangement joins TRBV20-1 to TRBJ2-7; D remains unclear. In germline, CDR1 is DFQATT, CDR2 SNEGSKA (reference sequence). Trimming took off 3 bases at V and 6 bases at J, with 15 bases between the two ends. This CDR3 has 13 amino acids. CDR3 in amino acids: CSASSAMYGEQYF. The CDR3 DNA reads TGCAGTGCTAGTTCCGCTATGTACGGCGAGCAGTACTTC.

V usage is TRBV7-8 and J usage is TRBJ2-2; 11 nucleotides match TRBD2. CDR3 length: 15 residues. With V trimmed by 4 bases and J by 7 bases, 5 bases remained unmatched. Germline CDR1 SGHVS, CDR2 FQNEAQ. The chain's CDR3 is CASSSAGTSGGELFF. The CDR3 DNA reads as TGTGCCAGCAGCTCAGCCGGGACTAGCGGCGGGGAGCTGTTTTTT. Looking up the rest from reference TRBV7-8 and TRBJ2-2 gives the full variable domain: GAGVSQSPRYKVAKRGQDVALRCDPISGHVSLFWYQQALGQGPEFLTYFQNEAQLDKSGLPSDRFFAERPEGSVSTLKIQRTQQEDSAVYLCASSSAGTSGGELFFGEGSRLTVL.

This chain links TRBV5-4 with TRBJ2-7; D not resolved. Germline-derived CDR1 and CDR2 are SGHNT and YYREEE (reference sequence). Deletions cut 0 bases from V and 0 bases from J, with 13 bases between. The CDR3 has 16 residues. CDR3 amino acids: CASSLVFSSSSYEQYF. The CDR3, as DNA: TGTGCCAGCAGCTTGGTGTTTTCCTCGAGCTCCTACGAGCAGTACTTC.

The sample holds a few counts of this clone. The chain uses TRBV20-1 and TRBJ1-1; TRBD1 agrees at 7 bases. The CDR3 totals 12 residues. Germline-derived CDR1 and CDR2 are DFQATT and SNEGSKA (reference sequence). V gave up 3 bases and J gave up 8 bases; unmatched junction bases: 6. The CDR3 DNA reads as TGCAGTGCTAGTCAGGGGGGCCTCGAAGCTTTCTTT. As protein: CSASQGGLEAFF.

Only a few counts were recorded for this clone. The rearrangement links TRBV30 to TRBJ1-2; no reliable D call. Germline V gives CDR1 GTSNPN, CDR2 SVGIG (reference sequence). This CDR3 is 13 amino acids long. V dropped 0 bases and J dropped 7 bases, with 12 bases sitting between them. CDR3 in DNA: TGTGCCTGGAGTGTCGGGGAGTTTCGTGGCTACACCTTC. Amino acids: CAWSVGEFRGYTF.

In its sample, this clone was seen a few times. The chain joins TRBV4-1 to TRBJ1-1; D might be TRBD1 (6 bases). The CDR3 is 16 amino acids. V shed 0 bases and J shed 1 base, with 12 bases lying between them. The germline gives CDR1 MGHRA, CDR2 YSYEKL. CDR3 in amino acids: CASSQEFGGRNTEAFF. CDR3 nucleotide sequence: TGCGCCAGCAGCCAAGAGTTCGGGGGGCGGAACACTGAAGCTTTCTTT.

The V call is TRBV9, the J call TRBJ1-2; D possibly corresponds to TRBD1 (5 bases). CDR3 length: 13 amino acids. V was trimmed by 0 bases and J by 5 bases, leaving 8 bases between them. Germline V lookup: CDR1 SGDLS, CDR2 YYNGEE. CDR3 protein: CASSVVGGYGYTF. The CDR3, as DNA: TGTGCCAGCAGCGTAGTCGGGGGGTATGGCTACACCTTC.

The CDR3 loop reads CASSRGLAGGGEQFF. DNA for the CDR3: TGTGCCAGTAGTCGAGGACTAGCGGGGGGTGGTGAGCAGTTCTTC. The V call is TRBV19, the J call TRBJ2-1; 14 positions agree with TRBD2. Germline CDR1 reads LNHDA; CDR2 reads SQIVND (reference sequence). The CDR3 consists of 15 residues. The ends lost 5 bases at V and 9 bases at J; junction bases unmatched: 6.

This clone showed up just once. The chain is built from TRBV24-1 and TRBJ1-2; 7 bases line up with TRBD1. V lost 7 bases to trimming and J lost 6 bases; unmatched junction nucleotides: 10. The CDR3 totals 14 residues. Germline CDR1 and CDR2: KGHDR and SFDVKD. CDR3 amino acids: CATRGTAYLDGYTF. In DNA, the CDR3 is TGTGCCACCAGGGGGACAGCTTATCTGGATGGCTACACCTTC.

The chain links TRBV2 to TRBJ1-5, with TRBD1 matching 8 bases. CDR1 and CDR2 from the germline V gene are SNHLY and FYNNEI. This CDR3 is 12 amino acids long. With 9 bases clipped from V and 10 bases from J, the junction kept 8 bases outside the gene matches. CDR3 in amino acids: CASLKDRGPQHF. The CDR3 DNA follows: TGTGCCAGTCTAAAAGACAGGGGCCCCCAGCATTTT.

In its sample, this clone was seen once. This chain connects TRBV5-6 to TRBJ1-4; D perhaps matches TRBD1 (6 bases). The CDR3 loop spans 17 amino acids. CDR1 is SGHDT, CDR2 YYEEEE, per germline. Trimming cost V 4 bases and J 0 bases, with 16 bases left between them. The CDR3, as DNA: TGTGCCAGCAGCATCCAGGGGCACCTTGCAACTAATGAAAAACTGTTTTTT. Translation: CASSIQGHLATNEKLFF.

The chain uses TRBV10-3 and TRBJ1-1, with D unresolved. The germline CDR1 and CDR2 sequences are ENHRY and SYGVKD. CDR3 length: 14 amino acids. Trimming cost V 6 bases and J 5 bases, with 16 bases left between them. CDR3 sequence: CAIREGVGGTEAFF. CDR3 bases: TGTGCCATCAGGGAAGGAGTTGGAGGGACTGAAGCTTTCTTT.

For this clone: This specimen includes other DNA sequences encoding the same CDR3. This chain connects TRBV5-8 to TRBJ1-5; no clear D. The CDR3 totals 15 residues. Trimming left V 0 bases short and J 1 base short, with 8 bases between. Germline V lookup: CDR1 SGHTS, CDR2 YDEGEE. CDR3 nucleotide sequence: TGTGCCAGCAGCTTGGGAGGGCGGAGCAATCAGCCCCAGCATTTT. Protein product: CASSLGGRSNQPQHF.

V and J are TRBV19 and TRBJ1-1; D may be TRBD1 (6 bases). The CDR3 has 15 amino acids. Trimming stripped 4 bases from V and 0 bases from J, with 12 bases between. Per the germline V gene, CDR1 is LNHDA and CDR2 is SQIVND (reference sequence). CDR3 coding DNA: TGTGCCAGTAGTACCGGGACAACCATGAACACTGAAGCTTTCTTT. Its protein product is CASSTGTTMNTEAFF.

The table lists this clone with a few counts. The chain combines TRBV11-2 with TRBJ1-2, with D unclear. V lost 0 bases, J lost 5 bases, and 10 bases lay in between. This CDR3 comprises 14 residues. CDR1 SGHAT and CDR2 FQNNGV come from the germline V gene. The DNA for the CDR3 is TGTGCCAGCAGCTTAGATCCCTTAGCTTATGGCTACACCTTC. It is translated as CASSLDPLAYGYTF.

CDR3 protein: CASSQGAGELFF. CDR3 nucleotide sequence: TGTGCCAGCTCACAGGGGGCCGGGGAGCTGTTTTTT. This sequence joins TRBV18 and TRBJ2-2, with TRBD1 as a possible D gene (6 bases). Deletions cut 4 bases from V and 6 bases from J, with 6 bases between. CDR1 is KGHSH, CDR2 LQKENI, per germline. This CDR3 has 12 amino acids.

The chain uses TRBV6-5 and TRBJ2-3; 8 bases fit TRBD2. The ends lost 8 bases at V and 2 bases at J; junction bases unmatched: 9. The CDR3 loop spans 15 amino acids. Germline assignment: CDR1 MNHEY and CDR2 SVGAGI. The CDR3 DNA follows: TGTGCCAGCGATTTAGCGGGGCCTATCACAGATACGCAGTATTTT. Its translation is CASDLAGPITDTQYF.

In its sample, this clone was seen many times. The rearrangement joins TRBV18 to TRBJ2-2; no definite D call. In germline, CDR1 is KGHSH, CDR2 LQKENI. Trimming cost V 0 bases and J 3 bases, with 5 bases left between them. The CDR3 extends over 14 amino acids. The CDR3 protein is CASSPPRDTGELFF. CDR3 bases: TGTGCCAGCTCACCACCGAGAGACACCGGGGAGCTGTTTTTT. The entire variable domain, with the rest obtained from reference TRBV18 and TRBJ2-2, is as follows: NAGVMQNPRHLVRRRGQEARLRCSPMKGHSHVYWYRQLPEEGLKFMVYLQKENIIDESGMPKERFSAEFPKEGPSILRIQQVVRGDSAAYFCASSPPRDTGELFFGEGSRLTVL.

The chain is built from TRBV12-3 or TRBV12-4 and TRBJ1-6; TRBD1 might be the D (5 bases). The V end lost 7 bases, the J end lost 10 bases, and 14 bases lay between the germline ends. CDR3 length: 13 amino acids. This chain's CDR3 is CASKLGGNSPLHF. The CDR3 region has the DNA TGTGCCAGCAAACTCGGGGGAAACTCACCCCTCCACTTT.

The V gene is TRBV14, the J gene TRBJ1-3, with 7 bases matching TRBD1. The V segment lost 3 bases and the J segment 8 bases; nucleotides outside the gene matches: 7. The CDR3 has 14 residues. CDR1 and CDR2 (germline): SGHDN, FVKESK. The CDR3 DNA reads TGTGCCAGCAGCCAGTCCGGGACAGTGTACACCATATATTTT. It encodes CASSQSGTVYTIYF. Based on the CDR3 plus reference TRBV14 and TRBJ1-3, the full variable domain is EAGVTQFPSHSVIEKGQTVTLRCDPISGHDNLYWYRRVMGKEIKFLLHFVKESKQDESGMPNNRFLAERTGGTYSTLKVQPAELEDSGVYFCASSQSGTVYTIYFGEGSWLTVV.